This entry describes one T cell receptor beta chain. Its antigen is unknown. Germline-derived CDR1 and CDR2 are MNHEY and SMNVEV (reference sequence). The trim removed 4 bases at V and 6 bases at J, leaving 7 bases unmatched. The CDR3 has 15 amino acids. This record belongs to a study of T-cell reconstitution after alpha-beta-depleted transplantation in children. Study conclusions and caveats: The origin of alpha-beta T cells about two months after transplant was reportedly several hundred expanded graft clones.

Unique molecular identifiers were incorporated into the prepared TCRbeta library. TCRdb used MiXCR to reprocess the PCR reads, holding one entry per CDR3 protein. The sample holds about 980,000 distinct CDR3 sequences, about 26% seen once. The clonotype was recovered from a boy under two years old who had a stem cell transplant for SCID, so the T cells may come from the graft donor. This specimen was PBMCs, mostly from graft donor cells, taken 360 days after TCRalphabeta/CD19-depleted stem cell transplant. The chain is built from TRBV27 and TRBJ1-1; 11 bases agree with TRBD1. The CDR3 coding sequence is TGTGCCAGCAGTTCGATGGGGACAGGGGGTCCTGAAGCTTTCTTT. Translated, it gives CASSSMGTGGPEAFF.